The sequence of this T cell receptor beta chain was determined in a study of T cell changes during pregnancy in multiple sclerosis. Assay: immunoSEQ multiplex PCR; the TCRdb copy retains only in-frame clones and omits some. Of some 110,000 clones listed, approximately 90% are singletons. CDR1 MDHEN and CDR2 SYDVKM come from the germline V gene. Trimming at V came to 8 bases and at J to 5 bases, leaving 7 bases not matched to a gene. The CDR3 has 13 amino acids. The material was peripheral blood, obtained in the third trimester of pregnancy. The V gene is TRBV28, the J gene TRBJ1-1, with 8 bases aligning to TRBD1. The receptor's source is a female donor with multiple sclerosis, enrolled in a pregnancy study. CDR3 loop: CASLGQGETEAFF. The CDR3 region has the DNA TGTGCCAGCCTCGGACAGGGTGAAACTGAAGCTTTCTTT.